The TCR beta chain described here comes from a study of regulatory T cells in long-lasting Graves disease. Study-level points and caveats: Persistent disease showed a preference for TRBV28, TRBJ1-2 and TRBJ2-5. Newly diagnosed patients had higher TCR diversity than persistent Graves' patients did.

The time point was: newly diagnosed GD, antithyroid drugs for less than 3 months. PBMC RNA served as the TCR library source. CDR1 SNHLY and CDR2 FYNNEI come from the germline V gene. The CDR3 is 14 amino acids. V lost 7 bases, J lost 8 bases, and 20 bases lay in between. At least ten counts were recorded for this clonotype. Its antigen is undetermined. Library construction for TCR beta used iRepertoire HTBI primers and Arm-PCR of CDR3 regions. TCRdb reprocessed the multiplex PCR reads with MiXCR, giving one entry per CDR3 protein. The sample holds 680,000 or so distinct CDR3 sequences, roughly 15% seen once. The same sample was also used in a study of T cells in Graves' hyperthyroidism and ophthalmopathy.

The chain carries TRBV2 and TRBJ1-2; a weak D match, TRBD1 (6 bases). Source: peripheral blood mononuclear cells (PBMCs), taken at new diagnosis, from a patient treated with antithyroid drugs. This TCR came from a woman between 25 and 40 years old with Graves disease. In DNA form, the CDR3 reads TGTGCCAGCAATCCGGGACAACGCGGGGGGGGCTACACCTTC. Translating it yields CASNPGQRGGGYTF.